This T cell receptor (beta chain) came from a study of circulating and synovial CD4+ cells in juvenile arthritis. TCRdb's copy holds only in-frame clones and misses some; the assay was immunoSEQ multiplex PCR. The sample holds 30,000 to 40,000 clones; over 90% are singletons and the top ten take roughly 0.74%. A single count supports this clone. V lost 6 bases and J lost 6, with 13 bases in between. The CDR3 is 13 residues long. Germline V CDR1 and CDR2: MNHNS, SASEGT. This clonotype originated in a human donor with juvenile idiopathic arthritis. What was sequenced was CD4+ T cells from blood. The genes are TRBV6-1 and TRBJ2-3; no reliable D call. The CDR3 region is CASRLLVVDTQYF. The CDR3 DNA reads TGTGCCAGCAGGTTGCTAGTCGTCGATACGCAGTATTTT.